A selection of T cell receptor beta chains follows, all from one sample in a study of blood T cells in healthy people across ages. TCRdb recomputed calls from the 5' RACE reads with MiXCR, one row per CDR3 protein. The table lists some 1.8 million distinct CDR3 sequences, roughly two fifths of them singletons, with around 23% in the top ten. Input material: blood. These receptors originate from a human donor in good health. Both conserved end residues are part of each CDR3. The order of the fields is clone size, D gene, V gene, J gene, CDR3 protein, CDR3 DNA. D genes are given only for firm matches. Clone size is shown for a subset of rows, as once, few, many or a class of expanded clone.

size: few
D: .
V: TRBV15
J: TRBJ2-3
CDR3: CATSRGVYRDGGDTQYF
DNA: TGTGCCACCAGCAGAGGAGTGTACAGAGACGGTGGGGATACGCAGTATTTT

size: .
D: .
V: TRBV20-1
J: TRBJ2-7
CDR3: CSALWPLPSYEQYF
DNA: TGCAGTGCTCTCTGGCCACTACCGTCCTACGAGCAGTACTTC

size: few
D: TRBD2
V: TRBV7-3
J: TRBJ2-1
CDR3: CASSSGLAGNNEQFF
DNA: TGTGCCAGCAGCTCGGGACTAGCGGGGAACAATGAGCAGTTCTTC

size: .
D: TRBD1
V: TRBV5-1
J: TRBJ1-2
CDR3: CASSPGQAARGYTF
DNA: TGCGCCAGCAGCCCGGGACAGGCCGCGCGAGGCTACACCTTC

size: few
D: TRBD1
V: TRBV25-1
J: TRBJ1-1
CDR3: CASRRQGQQLNTEAFF
DNA: TGTGCCAGCCGCAGACAGGGACAGCAGCTGAACACTGAAGCTTTCTTT

size: .
D: .
V: TRBV27
J: TRBJ2-5
CDR3: CASSLFSPGASETQYF
DNA: TGTGCCAGCAGTTTATTCTCCCCAGGGGCTTCAGAGACCCAGTACTTC

size: few
D: TRBD1
V: TRBV12-3/TRBV12-4
J: TRBJ2-3
CDR3: CASSPGQADTQYF
DNA: TGTGCCAGCAGTCCCGGACAGGCAGATACGCAGTATTTT

size: .
D: .
V: TRBV7-2
J: TRBJ2-5
CDR3: CASSLGGAGLEGKKYF
DNA: TGTGCCAGCAGCTTAGGGGGGGCGGGATTAGAGGGGAAAAAGTACTTC

size: .
D: TRBD2
V: TRBV5-1
J: TRBJ2-3
CDR3: CASKAGEYTDTQYF
DNA: TGCGCCAGCAAGGCGGGGGAATACACAGATACGCAGTATTTT

size: .
D: .
V: TRBV5-1
J: TRBJ2-7
CDR3: CASSLTHLSSYEQYF
DNA: TGCGCCAGCAGCTTGACCCACCTGAGCTCCTACGAGCAGTACTTC

size: .
D: TRBD1
V: TRBV2
J: TRBJ2-7
CDR3: CASTAGTGFHERYF
DNA: TGTGCCAGCACCGCTGGGACAGGATTCCACGAGCGGTACTTC

size: .
D: .
V: TRBV11-1
J: TRBJ1-3
CDR3: CASSLELGNTIYF
DNA: TGTGCCAGCAGCTTAGAACTTGGAAACACCATATATTTT

size: few
D: .
V: TRBV3-1
J: TRBJ1-1
CDR3: CASGQLNTEAFF
DNA: TGTGCCAGCGGACAGCTGAACACTGAAGCTTTCTTT

size: .
D: .
V: TRBV4-3
J: TRBJ2-1
CDR3: CASSQDQGDYNEQFF
DNA: TGCGCCAGCAGCCAAGATCAGGGCGACTACAATGAGCAGTTCTTC

size: .
D: .
V: TRBV6-5
J: TRBJ1-3
CDR3: CASQTQNSAGNTIYF
DNA: TGTGCCAGCCAAACTCAGAACTCGGCTGGAAACACCATATATTTT

size: many
D: .
V: TRBV6-5
J: TRBJ2-4
CDR3: CASSPGTTKNIQYF
DNA: TGTGCCAGCAGCCCCGGTACAACCAAAAACATTCAGTACTTC

size: .
D: .
V: TRBV6-5
J: TRBJ2-6
CDR3: CASSYSTGFFSGANVLTF
DNA: TGTGCCAGCAGTTACTCGACGGGTTTCTTCTCTGGGGCCAACGTCCTGACTTTC

size: few
D: TRBD1
V: TRBV5-1
J: TRBJ2-7
CDR3: CASSPPDRGQHEQYF
DNA: TGCGCCAGCAGCCCGCCGGACAGGGGGCAACACGAGCAGTACTTC

size: few
D: TRBD1
V: TRBV4-3
J: TRBJ1-2
CDR3: CASSQDWRQGERYTF
DNA: TGCGCCAGCAGCCAAGATTGGAGACAGGGAGAGCGCTACACCTTC

size: few
D: .
V: TRBV12-3/TRBV12-4
J: TRBJ1-4
CDR3: CASSSFGQTTTNEKLFF
DNA: TGTGCCAGCAGTAGTTTTGGACAGACCACAACTAATGAAAAACTGTTTTTT

size: few
D: .
V: TRBV10-3
J: TRBJ2-1
CDR3: CAIYGGGEQFF
DNA: TGTGCCATCTATGGGGGTGGTGAGCAGTTCTTC

size: few
D: .
V: TRBV7-8
J: TRBJ2-3
CDR3: CASSLRGAGASTDTQYF
DNA: TGTGCCAGCAGCTTAAGGGGAGCAGGGGCCAGCACAGATACGCAGTATTTT

size: .
D: .
V: TRBV5-5
J: TRBJ2-1
CDR3: CASSFYSYRGPEEFF
DNA: TGTGCCAGCAGCTTCTACTCCTACCGTGGGCCAGAGGAGTTCTTC